The 8 T cell receptor beta chains below were found in one sample sequenced in a study of blood T cells in healthy people across ages. Primers used in a second PCR of about 6 to 11 cycles were a sample-barcoded 5' primer and a J-beta primer mix. TCRdb re-called the 5' RACE reads with MiXCR, one entry per CDR3 protein. The sample contains about 1,000,000 distinct CDR3 sequences, under 55% of which appear only once. The sequenced sample was blood. The receptors here all came from a woman aged 60-70 years in good health.

V usage is TRBV3-1 and J usage is TRBJ2-5, with unresolved D. The germline V gene has CDR1 LGHDT and CDR2 YNNKEL (reference sequence). With 0 bases removed from V and 6 bases from J, the gap between germline ends came to 11 bases. CDR3 size: 14 residues. The DNA for the CDR3 is TGTGCCAGCAGCCAAGAGGAGTCAGCGAAGACCCAGTACTTC. Amino acids: CASSQEESAKTQYF.

V is TRBV7-2 and J is TRBJ2-1; 10 nucleotides align to TRBD2. CDR3 length equals 17 residues. Germline CDR1 reads SGHTA; CDR2 reads FQGNSA. The ends lost 1 base at V and 5 bases at J; junction bases unmatched: 8. The CDR3 reads CASSLEGPSGRDNEQFF. CDR3 coding DNA: TGTGCCAGCAGCTTAGAAGGGCCTAGCGGGAGAGACAATGAGCAGTTCTTC.

This clonotype was observed a few times. CDR3: CASSQDSSGSIDEQFF. The CDR3 nucleotides read TGCGCCAGCAGCCAAGATTCCAGCGGGAGTATAGATGAGCAGTTCTTC. This chain connects TRBV4-1 to TRBJ2-1, with 8 bases aligning to TRBD2. The germline gives CDR1 MGHRA, CDR2 YSYEKL. This CDR3 has 16 amino acids. V shed 0 bases, J shed 8 bases, and the junction held 9 bases outside the gene matches.

Concerning this clonotype: A read error may account for a junction end that differs from germline. V is TRBV20-1 and J is TRBJ2-1; TRBD2 matches 13 bases. The germline CDR1 and CDR2 sequences are DFQATT and SNEGSKA (reference sequence). This CDR3 is 14 amino acids long. The CDR3 loop is CSAYRLAGGNERFF. CDR3 coding DNA: TGCAGTGCTTACCGACTAGCGGGAGGTAATGAGCGGTTCTTC.

This rearrangement joins TRBV5-1 to TRBJ1-1, with 9 bases identical to TRBD1. Germline CDR1 is SGHRS and CDR2 is YFSETQ. The CDR3 consists of 17 residues. V shed 2 bases and J 1 base; nucleotides not matched to a gene: 9. CDR3 region: CASSFGQGIGTNTEAFF. CDR3 nucleotide sequence: TGCGCCAGCAGCTTTGGACAGGGGATAGGCACGAACACTGAAGCTTTCTTT.

The rearrangement links TRBV11-2 to TRBJ1-2; 8 nucleotides agree with TRBD1. Germline-derived CDR1 and CDR2 are SGHAT and FQNNGV. The CDR3 length is 15 residues. V dropped 5 bases and J dropped 4; count of bases not matched to a gene: 9. The CDR3 nucleotides read TGTGCCAGCAGCATCACCCGGGACAGGATCTATGGCTACACCTTC. This translates into CASSITRDRIYGYTF. The entire variable domain, with the rest obtained from reference TRBV11-2 and TRBJ1-2, is as follows: EAGVAQSPRYKIIEKRQSVAFWCNPISGHATLYWYQQILGQGPKLLIQFQNNGVVDDSQLPKDRFSAERLKGVDSTLKIQPAKLEDSAVYLCASSITRDRIYGYTFGSGTRLTVV.

This clonotype was observed once. V is TRBV4-1 and J is TRBJ2-3, with D unclear. This CDR3 region has 13 residues. Trimming took 1 base from V and 3 from J, leaving 5 bases between them. In germline, CDR1 is MGHRA, CDR2 YSYEKL. The CDR3 region has the DNA TGCGCCAGCAGCCAAGCTAGAACAGATACGCAGTATTTT. Translated: CASSQARTDTQYF.

This clonotype was counted between two and nine times. The V and J genes are TRBV10-3 and TRBJ2-4, with 8 bases fitting TRBD1. V shed 6 bases and J 9 bases; nucleotides not matched to a gene: 13. From germline, CDR1 is ENHRY and CDR2 SYGVKD. The CDR3 is made up of 15 amino acids. CDR3 in DNA: TGTGCCATCAGCCCCGGACAGGGCGGATGGGGCATTCAGTACTTC. Translation gives CAISPGQGGWGIQYF.